A single sample gave rise to the 2 T cell receptor beta chains below, sequenced in a study of cytomegalovirus exposure and HLA in healthy donors. The PCR contained 60 Vbeta and 13 Jbeta primers. Measured with immunoSEQ multiplex PCR; TCRdb has only the in-frame clones, and not every one. The table counts approximately 110,000 clones; about 6.8% lies in the top ten. Source material: PBMCs. These receptors originate from a man aged 35 to 55 in good health and CMV-seropositive.

This chain connects TRBV6-1 to TRBJ1-4; D remains unclear. The V and J ends lost 8 bases and 10 bases respectively, with 20 bases between them. This CDR3 comprises 14 residues. Germline V gene data show CDR1 as MNHNS and CDR2 as SASEGT. CDR3 residues: CASLARRFEGKLFF. The CDR3 DNA sequence: TGTGCCAGCCTAGCGCGTCGGTTTGAAGGAAAACTGTTTTTT.

The rearrangement joins TRBV29-1 to TRBJ1-2, with a possible D match to TRBD1 (5 bases). V was pared by 3 bases and J by 2 bases, with 7 bases between. This CDR3 has 12 amino acids. Looked up from germline, CDR1 is SQVTM and CDR2 is ANQGSEA. CDR3 nucleotide sequence: TGCAGCGTTGAGACAGAGAACTATGGCTACACCTTC. The encoded protein is CSVETENYGYTF.